A single sample gave rise to the 6 T cell receptor beta chains below, sequenced in a study of T cell repertoires in cytomegalovirus infection. TCRdb ran MiXCR on the reads and lists one entry per CDR3 protein. The sample holds some 180,000 distinct CDR3 sequences, 15% to 20% seen once. Sequenced material: CD8+ T cells from PBMCs. Receptors originate from a human donor in good health (CMV status not recorded). Some clones in this sample may be carry-over from other donors' samples.

This clonotype occurred a few times. This chain uses TRBV7-2 with TRBJ1-1; D call uncertain. The length of the CDR3 is 13 residues. V lost 3 bases and J 2 bases, leaving 7 bases between the germline ends. Germline assignment: CDR1 SGHTA and CDR2 FQGNSA. The CDR3, as DNA: TGTGCCAGCAGCTTCGTAAGCAACACTGAAGCTTTCTTT. Its protein product is CASSFVSNTEAFF.

This clonotype has more than one count but fewer than ten. The chain recombines TRBV7-9 with TRBJ2-3; 10 bases are a match to TRBD1. This CDR3 is 15 amino acids long. V dropped 0 bases and J dropped 5; count of bases not matched to a gene: 2. CDR1 SEHNR and CDR2 FQNEAQ come from the germline V gene (reference sequence). CDR3: CASSLADRGQDTQYF. DNA of the CDR3: TGTGCCAGCAGCTTAGCCGACAGGGGGCAAGATACGCAGTATTTT. Combining the CDR3 with reference TRBV7-9 and TRBJ2-3 gives the whole variable domain DTGVSQNPRHKITKRGQNVTFRCDPISEHNRLYWYRQTLGQGPEFLTYFQNEAQLEKSRLLSDRFSAERPKGSFSTLEIQRTEQGDSAMYLCASSLADRGQDTQYFGPGTRLTVL.

This rearrangement joins TRBV7-6 to TRBJ2-1; the match to TRBD1 covers 8 bases. This CDR3 region has 16 residues. Trimming removed 6 bases from V and 7 bases from J; junction bases left unmatched: 14. The germline V gene has CDR1 SGHVS and CDR2 FNYEAQ. The DNA for the CDR3 is TGTGCCAGCAGGCTCCAGGCAGGGGGCGATTTGAATGAGCAGTTCTTC. Protein product: CASRLQAGGDLNEQFF.

The rearrangement uses TRBV29-1 and TRBJ2-7; D gene ambiguous. V was pared by 4 bases and J by 0 bases, with 13 bases between. The CDR3 is 14 amino acids. CDR1 is SQVTM, CDR2 ANQGSEA, per germline. The DNA of the CDR3 is TGCAGCGTTGTAGTACCGGATCACTCCTACGAGCAGTACTTC. Protein sequence: CSVVVPDHSYEQYF.

This chain connects TRBV14 to TRBJ2-5, with D perhaps matching TRBD2 (5 bases). V shed 0 bases and J shed 7 bases, with 18 bases lying between them. CDR1 and CDR2 (germline): SGHDN, FVKESK. The CDR3 runs to 16 residues. The CDR3 nucleotides read TGTGCCAGCAGCCAAGATGAGCGACCGCTACGGGGGACCCAGTACTTC. Its translation: CASSQDERPLRGTQYF. Combining the CDR3 with reference TRBV14 and TRBJ2-5 gives the whole variable domain EAGVTQFPSHSVIEKGQTVTLRCDPISGHDNLYWYRRVMGKEIKFLLHFVKESKQDESGMPNNRFLAERTGGTYSTLKVQPAELEDSGVYFCASSQDERPLRGTQYFGPGTRLLVL.

The chain uses TRBV6-5 and TRBJ2-1; D remains ambiguous. CDR1 is MNHEY and CDR2 is SVGAGI in the germline V gene. This CDR3 has 12 amino acids. The V gene lost 4 bases and the J gene lost 5 bases, with 6 bases spanning the gap. In DNA, the CDR3 is TGTGCCAGCAGTTCGGGCGACAATGAGCAGTTCTTC. Its translation: CASSSGDNEQFF.